The clone carrying this TCR beta chain has just a few counts. Participants came from 20 to 25 US areas, aged roughly 18 to 89 years. This entry belongs to a study of blood T cell repertoires in COVID-19. Study as a whole: Samples of COVID-19 (acute and convalescent) were obtained from the United States, Italy and Spain.

Clones were sequenced by immunoSEQ multiplex PCR, and TCRdb holds only the in-frame ones, with some missing. This table holds 210,000 or so clones, 80% found once. What was sequenced was PBMCs or T cells enriched from blood (not recorded which). The sequence came from a woman in her thirties or forties with acute COVID-19.

The CDR3 sequence is CASSQDEVSTEAFF. CDR3 DNA: TGTGCCAGCAGCCAAGATGAAGTGAGCACTGAAGCTTTCTTT. This rearrangement joins TRBV3-1 (or the pseudogene TRBV3-2) to TRBJ1-1; D unresolved. Germline values: CDR1 LGHDT, CDR2 YNNKEL (reference sequence). Deletions cut 0 bases from V and 4 bases from J, with 9 bases between. The CDR3 loop spans 14 amino acids.